These 16 T cell receptor beta chains share one sample of origin, sequenced in a study of human T cells and chemical hapten exposure (dated by TCRdb to the early 2020s). Sample time point, as interpreted from the label and publication: pre-sensitization, week 0. The sample's treatment or condition label is to be understood as: therapeutic diphenylcyclopropenone sensitization with weekly scalp DPC. Library preparation used RACE. These reads were obtained on a NextSeq 500. Starting from the raw public reads, TCRdb applied fastp trimming at Q25, assembled clones with MiXCR and retained in-frame beta chains. Identical CDR3 protein sequences are pooled into one entry, listed with their most common genes and DNA. The sample includes over 300,000 distinct CDR3 sequences, with around 5.5% observed a single time. The top ten hold 2.6% of the sample. The sequencing here drew on whole blood, taken in connection with sensitization to the hapten diphenylcyclopropenone (DPC). These receptors all come from a woman aged 50 to 65 with alopecia areata. Some clones in this sample may be carry-over from other donors' samples.

This clonotype was found many times. V is TRBV29-1 and J is TRBJ1-1; D remains unclear. Germline lookup yields CDR1 SQVTM and CDR2 ANQGSEA. This CDR3 is 13 amino acids long. V lost 5 bases, J lost 4 bases, and 14 bases lay in between. As DNA, the CDR3 is TGCAGCGTTCCGATCGCTGAGGGCACTGAAGCTTTCTTT. It encodes CSVPIAEGTEAFF.

This clonotype was detected ten times or more. The J gene is TRBJ2-7, the V gene TRBV4-2; 7 bases match TRBD2. Per germline, CDR1 LGHNA and CDR2 YNFKEQ. CDR3 length: 15 amino acids. Trimming at V came to 1 base and at J to 3 bases, leaving 6 bases not matched to a gene. The CDR3 protein is CASSQVLAADYEQYF. DNA of the CDR3: TGTGCCAGCAGCCAAGTCCTAGCGGCCGACTACGAGCAGTACTTC.

This clonotype came up many times. This chain joins TRBV28 and TRBJ2-1; D may be TRBD1 (5 bases). V was pared by 3 bases and J by 6 bases, with 9 bases between. Germline CDR1 MDHEN, CDR2 SYDVKM. The CDR3 contains 13 residues. The CDR3: CASSLTVPNEQFF. In DNA form, the CDR3 reads TGTGCCAGCAGTTTGACAGTTCCCAATGAGCAGTTCTTC.

This clonotype was counted many times. The chain combines TRBV10-2 with TRBJ2-7, with a tentative D call TRBD2 (5 bases). The CDR3 sequence is 11 residues long. Germline-derived CDR1 and CDR2 are WSHSY and SAAADI. V lost 4 bases to trimming and J lost 6 bases, with 7 bases between them. CDR3 sequence: CASSVGVEQYF. In DNA, the CDR3 is TGCGCCAGCAGTGTCGGGGTCGAGCAGTACTTC.

The V and J genes are TRBV5-1 and TRBJ2-5; 7 nucleotides match TRBD2. Trimming at V came to 4 bases and at J to 5 bases, leaving 14 bases not matched to a gene. The CDR3 runs 16 residues. Germline V gene lookup returns CDR1 SGHRS and CDR2 YFSETQ. The DNA of the CDR3 is TGCGCCAGCAGCCCGGGACTGGCGGGAGATTACGAGACCCAGTACTTC. Protein sequence: CASSPGLAGDYETQYF.

J is TRBJ1-3 and V is TRBV6-5; D ambiguous. Trimming left V 6 bases short and J 0 bases short, with 12 bases between. Germline V gene data show CDR1 as MNHEY and CDR2 as SVGAGI. The CDR3 extends over 15 amino acids. The CDR3 is CASRPGSHSGNTIYF. CDR3 sequence (DNA): TGTGCCAGCAGACCGGGGTCTCACTCTGGAAACACCATATATTTT.

This clonotype was found a few times. The rearrangement uses TRBV11-2 and TRBJ1-1; unclear D gene. The V and J ends lost 3 bases and 7 bases respectively, with 15 bases between them. The CDR3 loop spans 14 amino acids. Germline CDR1 reads SGHAT; CDR2 reads FQNNGV. The chain's CDR3 is CASSLGSGRGEAFF. CDR3 bases: TGTGCCAGCAGCTTGGGGTCCGGGAGAGGTGAAGCTTTCTTT.

The chain is built from TRBV6-6 and TRBJ1-6; 8 bases fit TRBD1. From germline, CDR1 is MNHNY and CDR2 SVGAGI (reference sequence). The CDR3 sequence is 14 residues long. V shed 6 bases and J 5 bases; nucleotides not matched to a gene: 3. This CDR3 reads CASRSDRDNSPLHF. DNA for the CDR3: TGTGCCAGCAGATCGGACAGGGATAATTCACCCCTCCACTTT.

The table lists this clonotype with many counts. The DNA of the CDR3 is TGTGCCAGCAGCTTAAGGGACAGGGATGACAATGAGCAGTTCTTC. This codes for CASSLRDRDDNEQFF. V usage is TRBV13 and J usage is TRBJ2-1, with 9 bases identical to TRBD1. CDR1 is PRHDT, CDR2 FYEKMQ, per germline (reference sequence). This CDR3 has 15 amino acids. The V segment lost 2 bases and the J segment 5 bases; nucleotides outside the gene matches: 4.

The genes are TRBV6-5 and TRBJ2-2; D remains unclear. The V end was cut by 2 bases, the J end by 7 bases, with 14 bases between. CDR1 MNHEY and CDR2 SVGAGI come from the germline V gene. CDR3 length: 15 residues. CDR3 sequence (DNA): TGTGCCAGCAGTTACGGGTCGTCATCCATCGGGGAGCTGTTTTTT. This gives the protein CASSYGSSSIGELFF.

This clonotype appeared once. This may be a read error, as it is one base from a much larger clone. This sequence joins TRBV5-1 and TRBJ2-6, with D tentatively TRBD1 (5 bases). This CDR3 is 15 amino acids long. CDR1 and CDR2 (germline): SGHRS, YFSETQ. CDR3 nucleotides: TGCGCCAACAGCTTTTCAGGGCCCGGGGCCAACGTCCTGACTTTC. Amino acid sequence: CANSFSGPGANVLTF.

This clonotype was detected only a few times. V usage is TRBV5-4 and J usage is TRBJ2-5; possible D gene TRBD1, 5 bases. Germline V gives CDR1 SGHNT, CDR2 YYREEE (reference sequence). CDR3 length: 15 residues. V was clipped by 0 bases and J by 5 bases, with 14 bases between them. CDR3 amino acids: CASSLEFGARETQYF. Here the CDR3 DNA reads TGTGCCAGCAGCTTGGAATTTGGGGCCCGGGAGACCCAGTACTTC.

This chain joins TRBV7-9 and TRBJ1-3; D remains ambiguous. CDR1 is SEHNR and CDR2 is FQNEAQ in the germline V gene (reference sequence). This CDR3 spans 15 amino acids. V was shortened by 5 bases and J by 4 bases, with 15 bases between the two germline ends. The CDR3 here is CASSEVRFLGNTIYF. The CDR3 region has the DNA TGTGCCAGCAGCGAGGTGCGATTCTTGGGAAACACCATATATTTT.

The sample holds many counts of this clonotype. The J gene is TRBJ2-7, the V gene TRBV27, with 12 bases that match TRBD2. Unmatched junction bases numbered 16, after V lost 4 bases and J lost 9 bases. CDR1 and CDR2 from the germline V gene are MNHEY and SMNVEV (reference sequence). This CDR3 has 17 residues. CDR3 bases: TGTGCCAGCAGTTCCCGACGACTAGCGGGGGACCTGACTGTGCAGTACTTC. It is translated as CASSSRRLAGDLTVQYF.

Ten or more counts support this clonotype. The chain recombines TRBV5-1 with TRBJ2-7, with D uncertain. Trimming shortened V by 0 bases and J by 3 bases, and 10 bases separated the two germline ends. The length of the CDR3 is 14 residues. Germline V lookup: CDR1 SGHRS, CDR2 YFSETQ. The CDR3 nucleotides read TGCGCCAGCAGCTTGGGTTTATTAAACTACGAGCAGTACTTC. Translated: CASSLGLLNYEQYF.

At least ten counts were recorded for this clonotype. The V call is TRBV20-1, the J call TRBJ2-5; D may be TRBD2 (6 bases). The CDR3 has 15 amino acids. The V gene's germline CDR1 is DFQATT and CDR2 SNEGSKA (reference sequence). The ends were cut back, 5 bases at V and 4 bases at J, with 20 bases in the middle. The CDR3 sequence is CSAYSPGTLGETQYF. In DNA, the CDR3 is TGCAGTGCTTATTCCCCCGGGACTTTGGGAGAGACCCAGTACTTC.